This T cell receptor beta chain originates from a study of T cell responses to AZD1222 COVID-19 vaccine. This CDR3 comprises 14 residues. Germline V gene lookup returns CDR1 SGHTA and CDR2 FQGNSA. Trimming pared 1 base from V and 0 bases from J, leaving 7 bases between. Here immunoSEQ multiplex PCR was the method, and the copy in TCRdb shows in-frame clones only, minus some. This table has about 120,000 clones, just over 85% appearing once. This sequence joins TRBV7-2 and TRBJ2-7; D gene unclear. This TCR was sampled from an adult in good health. This specimen consisted of peripheral blood, obtained on day 0 of AZD1222 vaccination. Here the CDR3 reads CASSLERYSYEQYF. Here the CDR3 DNA reads TGTGCCAGCAGCTTAGAGAGGTACTCCTACGAGCAGTACTTC.